These 5 T cell receptor beta chains came from one sample sequenced in a study of cytotoxic CD8 clonotypes in ibrutinib-treated CLL. Sequenced by immunoSEQ multiplex PCR; TCRdb stores in-frame clones only, minus some. Of some 70,000 clones in the sample, about nine tenths were seen once. This specimen consisted of PBMCs, obtained after 12 months of ibrutinib treatment. Receptor source: a human donor with chronic lymphocytic leukemia.

The V gene is TRBV7-3, the J gene TRBJ2-2; D might be TRBD2 (6 bases). V lost 6 bases and J 1 base, leaving 9 bases between the germline ends. Germline lookup yields CDR1 SGHTA and CDR2 FQGTGA. There are 14 residues in the CDR3. The CDR3 reads CASRRLENTGELFF. The DNA for the CDR3 is TGTGCCAGCAGAAGACTAGAGAACACCGGGGAGCTGTTTTTT.

This clone was observed a single time. The gene calls are TRBV9 and TRBJ2-5, with a tentative D call TRBD2 (6 bases). V shed 2 bases and J shed 1 base, with 21 bases lying between them. The germline V gene encodes CDR1 SGDLS and CDR2 YYNGEE. This CDR3 is 18 amino acids long. The CDR3 region is CASSVHTSTRGSQETQYF. CDR3 in DNA: TGTGCCAGCAGCGTCCATACTTCGACTAGGGGCTCCCAAGAGACCCAGTACTTC. Combining the CDR3 with reference TRBV9 and TRBJ2-5 gives the whole variable domain DSGVTQTPKHLITATGQRVTLRCSPRSGDLSVYWYQQSLDQGLQFLIQYYNGEERAKGNILERFSAQQFPDLHSELNLSSLELGDSALYFCASSVHTSTRGSQETQYFGPGTRLLVL.

V is TRBV7-9 and J is TRBJ2-7, with a weak D call TRBD1 (5 bases). The germline CDR1 and CDR2 sequences are SEHNR and FQNEAQ (reference sequence). Trimming removed 2 bases at V and 0 bases at J, with 20 bases between. CDR3 size: 18 residues. The CDR3 protein is CASSLRLDPPGASYEQYF. In nucleotides, the CDR3 is TGTGCCAGCAGCTTAAGGCTCGATCCGCCTGGGGCCTCCTACGAGCAGTACTTC.

The chain couples TRBV5-1 to TRBJ1-1; 9 bases map to TRBD1. The CDR3 loop spans 15 amino acids. Trimming took 2 bases from V and 5 from J; bases not matched to a gene: 7. Looked up from germline, CDR1 is SGHRS and CDR2 is YFSETQ. In DNA, the CDR3 is TGCGCCAGCAGCTTTCAACAGGGGGCAAGAACTGAAGCTTTCTTT. As protein: CASSFQQGARTEAFF.

V and J are TRBV11-1 and TRBJ2-1, with D hard to call. The length of the CDR3 is 19 residues. Germline V gene lookup returns CDR1 SGHAT and CDR2 FQDESV (reference sequence). Trimming took off 1 base at V and 0 bases at J, with 19 bases between the two ends. The CDR3 spells CASSLDFPWANRSYNEQFF. The CDR3 nucleotides read TGTGCCAGCAGCTTAGATTTTCCTTGGGCCAACCGCTCCTACAATGAGCAGTTCTTC.